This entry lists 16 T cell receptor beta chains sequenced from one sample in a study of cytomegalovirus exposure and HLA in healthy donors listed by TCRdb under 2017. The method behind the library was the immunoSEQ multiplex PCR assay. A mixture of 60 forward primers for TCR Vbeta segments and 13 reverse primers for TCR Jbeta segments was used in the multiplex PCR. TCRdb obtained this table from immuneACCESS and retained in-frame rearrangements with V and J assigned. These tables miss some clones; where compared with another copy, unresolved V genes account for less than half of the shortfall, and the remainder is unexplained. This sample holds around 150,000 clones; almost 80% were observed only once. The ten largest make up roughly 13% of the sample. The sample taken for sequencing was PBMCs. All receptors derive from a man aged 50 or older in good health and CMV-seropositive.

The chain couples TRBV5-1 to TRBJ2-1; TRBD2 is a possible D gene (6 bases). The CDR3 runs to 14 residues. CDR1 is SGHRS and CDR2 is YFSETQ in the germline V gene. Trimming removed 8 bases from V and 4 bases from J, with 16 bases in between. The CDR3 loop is CASREGGGYNEQFF. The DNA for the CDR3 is TGCGCCAGTCGGGAAGGTGGGGGGTACAATGAGCAGTTCTTC.

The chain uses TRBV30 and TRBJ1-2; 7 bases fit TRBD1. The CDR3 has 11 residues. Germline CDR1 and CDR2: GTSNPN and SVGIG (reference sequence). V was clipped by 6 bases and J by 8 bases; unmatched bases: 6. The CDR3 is CACTGAGGYTF. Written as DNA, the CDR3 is TGTGCCTGTACAGGGGCCGGGGGCTACACCTTC.

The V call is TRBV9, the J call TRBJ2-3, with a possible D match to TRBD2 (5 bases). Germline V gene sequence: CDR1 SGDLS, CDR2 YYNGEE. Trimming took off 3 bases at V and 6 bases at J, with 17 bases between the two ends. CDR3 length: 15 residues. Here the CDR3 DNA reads TGTGCCAGCAGCGCCCGGGTAGAGGGTTCGGATACGCAGTATTTT. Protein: CASSARVEGSDTQYF.

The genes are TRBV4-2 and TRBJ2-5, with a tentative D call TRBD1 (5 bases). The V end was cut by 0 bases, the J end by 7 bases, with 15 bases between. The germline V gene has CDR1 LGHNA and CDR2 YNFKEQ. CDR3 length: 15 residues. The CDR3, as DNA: TGTGCCAGCAGCCAAGAGGCAGTAGTTAGGGGGACCCAGTACTTC. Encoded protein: CASSQEAVVRGTQYF.

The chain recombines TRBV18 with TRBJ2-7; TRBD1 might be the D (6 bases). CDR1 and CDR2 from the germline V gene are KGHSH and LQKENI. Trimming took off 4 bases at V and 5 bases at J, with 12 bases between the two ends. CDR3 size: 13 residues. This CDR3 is CASSLRDINEQYV. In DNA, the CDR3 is TGTGCCAGCTCACTCCGGGACATCAACGAGCAGTACGTC.

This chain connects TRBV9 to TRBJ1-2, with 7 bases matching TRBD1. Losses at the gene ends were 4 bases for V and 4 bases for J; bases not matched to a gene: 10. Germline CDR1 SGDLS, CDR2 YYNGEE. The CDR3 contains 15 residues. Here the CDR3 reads CASSPEPRDSYGYTF. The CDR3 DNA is TGTGCCAGCAGCCCAGAGCCCCGGGACAGCTATGGCTACACCTTC.

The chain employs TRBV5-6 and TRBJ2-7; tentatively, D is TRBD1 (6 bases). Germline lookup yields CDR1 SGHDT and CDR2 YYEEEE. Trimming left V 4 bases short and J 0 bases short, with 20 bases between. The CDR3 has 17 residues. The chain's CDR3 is CASSLLHDRLSSYEQYF. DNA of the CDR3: TGTGCCAGCAGCCTGCTTCATGACAGGCTAAGCTCCTACGAGCAGTACTTC. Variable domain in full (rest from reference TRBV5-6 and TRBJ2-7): DAGVTQSPTHLIKTRGQQVTLRCSPKSGHDTVSWYQQALGQGPQFIFQYYEEEERQRGNFPDRFSGHQFPNYSSELNVNALLLGDSALYLCASSLLHDRLSSYEQYFGPGTRLTVT.

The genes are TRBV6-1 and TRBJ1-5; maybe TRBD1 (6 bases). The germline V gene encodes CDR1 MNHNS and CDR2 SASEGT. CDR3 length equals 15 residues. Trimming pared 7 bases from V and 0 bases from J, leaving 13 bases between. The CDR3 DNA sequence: TGTGCCAGCATCGCCGACAGGAGTAGCAATCAGCCCCAGCATTTT. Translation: CASIADRSSNQPQHF.

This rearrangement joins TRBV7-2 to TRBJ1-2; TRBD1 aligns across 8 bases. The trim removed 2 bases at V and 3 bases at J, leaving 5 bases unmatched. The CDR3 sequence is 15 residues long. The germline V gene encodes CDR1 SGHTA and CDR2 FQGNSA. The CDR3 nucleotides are TGTGCCAGCAGCTTAAACTCACAGGGGGACTATGGCTACACCTTC. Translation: CASSLNSQGDYGYTF.

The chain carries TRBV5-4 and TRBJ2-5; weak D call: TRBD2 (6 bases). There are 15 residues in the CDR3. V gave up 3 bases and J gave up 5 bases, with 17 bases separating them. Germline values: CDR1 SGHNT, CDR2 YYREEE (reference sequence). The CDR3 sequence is CASSSLAELGETQYF. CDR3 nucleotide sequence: TGTGCCAGCAGCTCCTTAGCGGAACTCGGGGAGACCCAGTACTTC.

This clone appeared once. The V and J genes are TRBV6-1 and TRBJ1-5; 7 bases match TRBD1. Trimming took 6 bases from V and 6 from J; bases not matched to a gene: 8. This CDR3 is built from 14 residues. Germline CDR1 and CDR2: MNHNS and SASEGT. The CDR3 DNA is TGTGCCAGCAGGAGGACAGGACTGGGTCAGCCCCAGCATTTT. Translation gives CASRRTGLGQPQHF.

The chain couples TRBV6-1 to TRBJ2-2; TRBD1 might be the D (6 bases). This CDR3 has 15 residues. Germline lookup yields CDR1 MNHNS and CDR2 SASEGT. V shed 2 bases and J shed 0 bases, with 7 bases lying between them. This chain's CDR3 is CASSERTANTGELFF. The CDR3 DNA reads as TGTGCCAGCAGTGAAAGGACAGCGAACACCGGGGAGCTGTTTTTT.

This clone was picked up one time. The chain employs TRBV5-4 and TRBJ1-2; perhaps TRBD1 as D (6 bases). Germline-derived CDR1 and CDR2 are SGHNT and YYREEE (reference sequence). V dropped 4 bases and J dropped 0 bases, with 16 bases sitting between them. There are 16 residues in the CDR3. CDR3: CASSPDTGIANYGYTF. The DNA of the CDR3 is TGTGCCAGCAGCCCCGACACAGGGATAGCTAACTATGGCTACACCTTC.

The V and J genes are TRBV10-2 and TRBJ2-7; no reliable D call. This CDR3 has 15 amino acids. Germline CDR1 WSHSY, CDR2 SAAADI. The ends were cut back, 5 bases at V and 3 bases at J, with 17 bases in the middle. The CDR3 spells CASSPENWRYYEQYV. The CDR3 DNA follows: TGCGCCAGCAGTCCTGAGAATTGGCGGTACTACGAGCAGTACGTC.

CDR3 nucleotides: TGTGCCAGCTCTAAGGGGACAGCCTCCTACGAGCAGTACTTC. Residues: CASSKGTASYEQYF. The rearrangement links TRBV18 to TRBJ2-7; 7 bases match TRBD1. V shed 6 bases, J shed 0 bases, and the junction held 5 bases outside the gene matches. From germline, CDR1 is KGHSH and CDR2 LQKENI. The CDR3 consists of 14 residues. The full variable domain, its missing parts supplied by reference TRBV18 and TRBJ2-7, is NAGVMQNPRHLVRRRGQEARLRCSPMKGHSHVYWYRQLPEEGLKFMVYLQKENIIDESGMPKERFSAEFPKEGPSILRIQQVVRGDSAAYFCASSKGTASYEQYFGPGTRLTVT.

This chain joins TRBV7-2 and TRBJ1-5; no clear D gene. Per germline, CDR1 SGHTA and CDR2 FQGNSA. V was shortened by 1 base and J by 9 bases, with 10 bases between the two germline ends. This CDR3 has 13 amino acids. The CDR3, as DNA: TGTGCCAGCAGCTTAGTTGAAGGAGGGCCCCAGCATTTT. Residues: CASSLVEGGPQHF.